This T cell receptor beta chain was captured in a study of T-cell memory formation after mild COVID-19. Study-wide context: TCR clustering was largely donor specific. Regarding the study as a whole: Contracting clones from day 15 to 85 had balanced CD4/CD8; later expanders favoured CD4+.

TCRdb reprocessed the 5' RACE reads via MiXCR and lists one record per CDR3 protein. The table includes just over 350,000 distinct CDR3 sequences, roughly an eighth detected once. CDR1 is SGHVS, CDR2 FQNEAQ, per germline. The CDR3 has 13 amino acids. Trimming took 3 bases from V and 6 from J; bases not matched to a gene: 2. This clonotype has a count of ten or more. What it binds is unknown. This chain uses TRBV7-8 with TRBJ2-4; 7 nucleotides agree with TRBD2. The TCR originated in a young man who had mild COVID-19 (a few samples of this study predate the infection). Cell type and time point are not known. Material for sequencing was PBMCs or a T cell subset sorted from them (not recorded which). The CDR3 region is CASSFERGNIQYF. The CDR3 DNA reads as TGTGCCAGCAGCTTCGAGCGGGGAAACATTCAGTACTTC.